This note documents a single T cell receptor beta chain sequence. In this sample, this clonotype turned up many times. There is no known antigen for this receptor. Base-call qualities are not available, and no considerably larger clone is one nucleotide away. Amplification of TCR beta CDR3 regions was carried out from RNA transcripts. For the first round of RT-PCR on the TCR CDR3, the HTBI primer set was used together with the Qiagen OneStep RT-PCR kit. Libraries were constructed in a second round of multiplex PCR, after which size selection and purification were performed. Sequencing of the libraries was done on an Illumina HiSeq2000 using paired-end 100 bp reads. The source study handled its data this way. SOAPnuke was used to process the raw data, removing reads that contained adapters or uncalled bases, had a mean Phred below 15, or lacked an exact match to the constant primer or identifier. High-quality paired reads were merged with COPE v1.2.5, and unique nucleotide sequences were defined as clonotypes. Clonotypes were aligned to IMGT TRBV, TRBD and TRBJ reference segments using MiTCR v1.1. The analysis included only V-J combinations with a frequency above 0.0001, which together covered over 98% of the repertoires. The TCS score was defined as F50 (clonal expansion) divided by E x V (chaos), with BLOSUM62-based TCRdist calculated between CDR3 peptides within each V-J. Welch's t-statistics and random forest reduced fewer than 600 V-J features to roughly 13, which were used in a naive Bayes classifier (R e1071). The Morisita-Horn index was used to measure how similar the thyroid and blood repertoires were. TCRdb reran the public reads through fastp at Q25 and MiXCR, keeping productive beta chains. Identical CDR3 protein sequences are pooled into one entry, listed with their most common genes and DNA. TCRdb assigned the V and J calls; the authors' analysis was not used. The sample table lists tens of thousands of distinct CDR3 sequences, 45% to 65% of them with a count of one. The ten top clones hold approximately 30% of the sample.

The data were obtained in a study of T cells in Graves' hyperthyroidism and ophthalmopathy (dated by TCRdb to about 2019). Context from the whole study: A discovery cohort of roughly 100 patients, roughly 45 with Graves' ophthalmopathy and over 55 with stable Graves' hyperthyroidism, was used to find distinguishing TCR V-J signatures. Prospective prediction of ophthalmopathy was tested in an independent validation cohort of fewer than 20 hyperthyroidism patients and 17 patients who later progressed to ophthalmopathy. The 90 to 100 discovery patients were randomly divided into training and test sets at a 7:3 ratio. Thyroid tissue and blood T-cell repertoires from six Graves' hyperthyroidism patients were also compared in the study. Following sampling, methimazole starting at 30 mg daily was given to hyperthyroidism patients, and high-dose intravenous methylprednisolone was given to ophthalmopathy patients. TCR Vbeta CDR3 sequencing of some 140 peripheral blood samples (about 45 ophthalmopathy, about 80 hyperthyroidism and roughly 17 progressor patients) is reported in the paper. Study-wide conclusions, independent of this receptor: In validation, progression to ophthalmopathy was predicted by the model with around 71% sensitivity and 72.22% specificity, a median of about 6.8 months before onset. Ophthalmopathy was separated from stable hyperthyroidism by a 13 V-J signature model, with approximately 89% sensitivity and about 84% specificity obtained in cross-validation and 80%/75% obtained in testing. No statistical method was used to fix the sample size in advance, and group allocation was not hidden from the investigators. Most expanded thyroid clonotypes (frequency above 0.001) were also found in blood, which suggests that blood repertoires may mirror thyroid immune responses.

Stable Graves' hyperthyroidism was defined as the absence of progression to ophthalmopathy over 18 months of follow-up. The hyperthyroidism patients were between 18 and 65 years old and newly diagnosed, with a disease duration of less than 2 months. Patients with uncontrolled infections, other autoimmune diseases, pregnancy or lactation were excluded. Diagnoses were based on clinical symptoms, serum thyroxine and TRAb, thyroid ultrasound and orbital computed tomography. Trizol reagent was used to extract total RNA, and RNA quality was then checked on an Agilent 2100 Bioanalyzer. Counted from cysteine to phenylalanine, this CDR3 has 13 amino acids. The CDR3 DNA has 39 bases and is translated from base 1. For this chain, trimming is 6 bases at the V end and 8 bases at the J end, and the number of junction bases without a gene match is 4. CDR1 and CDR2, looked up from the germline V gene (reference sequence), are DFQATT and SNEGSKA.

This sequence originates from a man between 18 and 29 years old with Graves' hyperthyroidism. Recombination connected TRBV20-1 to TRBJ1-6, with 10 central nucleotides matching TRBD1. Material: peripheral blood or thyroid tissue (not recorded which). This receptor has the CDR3 CSATTGGYSPLHF. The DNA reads TGCAGTGCAACGACAGGGGGCTATTCACCCCTCCACTTT.